This entry features one T cell receptor (beta chain) sequence. The repertoire was sequenced with immunoSEQ multiplex PCR; TCRdb's copy has only in-frame clones and lacks some. The sample lists 120,000 to 150,000 clones, roughly 90% occurring once. This entry belongs to a study of cytomegalovirus exposure and HLA in healthy donors. The CDR3 is 15 amino acids. Germline loops: CDR1 SGHRS, CDR2 YFSETQ. V lost 4 bases to trimming and J lost 10 bases; unmatched junction nucleotides: 6. Sequenced input: PBMCs. The genes are TRBV5-1 and TRBJ2-1; 15 nucleotides align to TRBD2. The TCR originated in a man between 18 and 29 years old in good health and CMV-seronegative. The CDR3 nucleotides are TGCGCCAGCAGCCCGGGACTAGCGGGAGGTAACGAGCAGTTCTTC. Its translation: CASSPGLAGGNEQFF.